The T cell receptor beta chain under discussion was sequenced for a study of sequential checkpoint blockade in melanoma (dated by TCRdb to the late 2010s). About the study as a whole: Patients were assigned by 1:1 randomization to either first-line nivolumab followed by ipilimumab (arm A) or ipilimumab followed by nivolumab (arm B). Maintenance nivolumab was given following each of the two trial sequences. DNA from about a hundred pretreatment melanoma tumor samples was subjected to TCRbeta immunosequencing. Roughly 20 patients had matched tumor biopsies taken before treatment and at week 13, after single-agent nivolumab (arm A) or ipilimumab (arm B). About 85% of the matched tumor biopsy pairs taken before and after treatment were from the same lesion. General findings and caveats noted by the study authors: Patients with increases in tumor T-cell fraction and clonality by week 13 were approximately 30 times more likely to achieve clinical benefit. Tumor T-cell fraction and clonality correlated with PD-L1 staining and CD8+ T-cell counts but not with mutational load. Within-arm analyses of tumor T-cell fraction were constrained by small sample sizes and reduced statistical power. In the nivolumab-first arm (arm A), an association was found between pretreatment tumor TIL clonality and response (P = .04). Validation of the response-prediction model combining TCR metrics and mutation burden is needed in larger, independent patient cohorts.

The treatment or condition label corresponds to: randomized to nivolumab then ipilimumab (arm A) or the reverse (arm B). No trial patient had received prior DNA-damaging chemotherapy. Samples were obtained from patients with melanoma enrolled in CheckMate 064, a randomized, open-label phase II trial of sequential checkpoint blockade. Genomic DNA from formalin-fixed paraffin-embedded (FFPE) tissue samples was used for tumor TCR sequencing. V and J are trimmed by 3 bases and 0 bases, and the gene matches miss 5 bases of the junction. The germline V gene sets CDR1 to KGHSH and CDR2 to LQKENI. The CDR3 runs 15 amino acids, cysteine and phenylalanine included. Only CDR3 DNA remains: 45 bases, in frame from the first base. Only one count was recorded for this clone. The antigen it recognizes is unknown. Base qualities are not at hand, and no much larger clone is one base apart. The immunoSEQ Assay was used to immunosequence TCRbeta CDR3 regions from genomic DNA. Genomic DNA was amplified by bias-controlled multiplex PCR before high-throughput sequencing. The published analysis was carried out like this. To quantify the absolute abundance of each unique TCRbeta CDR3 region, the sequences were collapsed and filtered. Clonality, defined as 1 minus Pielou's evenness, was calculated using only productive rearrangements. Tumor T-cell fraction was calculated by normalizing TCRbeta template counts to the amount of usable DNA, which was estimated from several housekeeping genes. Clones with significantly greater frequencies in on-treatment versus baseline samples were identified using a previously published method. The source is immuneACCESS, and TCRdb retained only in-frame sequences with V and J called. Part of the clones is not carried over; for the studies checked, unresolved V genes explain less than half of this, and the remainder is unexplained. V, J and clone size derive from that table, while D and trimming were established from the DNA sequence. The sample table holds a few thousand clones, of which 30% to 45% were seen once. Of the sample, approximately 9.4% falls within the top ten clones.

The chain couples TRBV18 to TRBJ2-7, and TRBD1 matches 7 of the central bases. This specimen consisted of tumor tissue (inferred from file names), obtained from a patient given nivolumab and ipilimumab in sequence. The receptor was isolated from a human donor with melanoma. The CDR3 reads CASSPTGEPSYEQYF. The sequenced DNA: TGTGCCAGCTCACCTACAGGGGAACCCTCCTACGAGCAGTACTTC.